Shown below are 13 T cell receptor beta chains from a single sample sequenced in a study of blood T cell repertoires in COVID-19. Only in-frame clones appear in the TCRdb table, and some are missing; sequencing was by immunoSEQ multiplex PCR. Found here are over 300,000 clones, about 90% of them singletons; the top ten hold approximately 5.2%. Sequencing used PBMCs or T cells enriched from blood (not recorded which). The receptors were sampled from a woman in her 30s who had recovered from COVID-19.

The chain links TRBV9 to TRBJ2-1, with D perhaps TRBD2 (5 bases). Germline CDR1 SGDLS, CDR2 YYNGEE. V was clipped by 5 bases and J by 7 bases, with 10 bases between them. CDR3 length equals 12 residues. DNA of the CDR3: TGTGCCAGCAGAACTAGTAAGAATGAGCAGTTCTTC. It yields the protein CASRTSKNEQFF.

As DNA, the CDR3 is TGTGCCAGTTACAGGGGGACCGGTGGCTACACCTTC. It translates to CASYRGTGGYTF. V is TRBV19 and J is TRBJ1-2; 8 bases agree with TRBD1. Looked up from germline, CDR1 is LNHDA and CDR2 is SQIVND (reference sequence). The CDR3 sequence is 12 residues long. The V segment lost 8 bases and the J segment 7 bases; nucleotides outside the gene matches: 6.

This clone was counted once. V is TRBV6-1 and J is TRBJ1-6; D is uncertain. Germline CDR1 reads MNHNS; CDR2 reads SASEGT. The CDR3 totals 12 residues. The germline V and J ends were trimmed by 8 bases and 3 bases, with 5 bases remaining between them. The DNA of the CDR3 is TGTGCCAGCTCTAACTATAATTCACCCCTCCACTTT. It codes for CASSNYNSPLHF.

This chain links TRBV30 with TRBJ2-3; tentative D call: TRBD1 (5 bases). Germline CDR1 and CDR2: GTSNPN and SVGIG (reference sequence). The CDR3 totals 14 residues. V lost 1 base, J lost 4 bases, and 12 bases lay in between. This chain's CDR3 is CAWSGGFGSDTQYF. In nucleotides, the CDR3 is TGTGCCTGGAGTGGGGGCTTCGGGTCAGATACGCAGTATTTT.

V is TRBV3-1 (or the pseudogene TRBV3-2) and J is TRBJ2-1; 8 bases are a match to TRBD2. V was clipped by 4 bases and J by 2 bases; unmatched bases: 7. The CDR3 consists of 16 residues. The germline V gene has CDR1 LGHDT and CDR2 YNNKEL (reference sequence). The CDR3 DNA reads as TGTGCCAGCAGCCTTTTAGCGGGGCCCACCTACAATGAGCAGTTCTTC. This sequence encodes CASSLLAGPTYNEQFF.

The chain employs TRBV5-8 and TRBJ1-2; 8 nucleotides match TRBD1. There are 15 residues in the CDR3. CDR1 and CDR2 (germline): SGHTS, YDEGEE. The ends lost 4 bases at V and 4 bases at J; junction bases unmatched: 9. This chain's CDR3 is CASSHGQGGGYGYTF. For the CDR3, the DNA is TGTGCCAGCAGCCACGGACAGGGCGGTGGCTATGGCTACACCTTC.

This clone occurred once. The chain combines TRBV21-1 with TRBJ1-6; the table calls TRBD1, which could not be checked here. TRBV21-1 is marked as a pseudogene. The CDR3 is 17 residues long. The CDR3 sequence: CASRRKISGTENSPLHF. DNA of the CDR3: TGTGCCAGCCGCCGAAAGATTTCCGGGACAGAGAATTCACCCCTCCACTTT.

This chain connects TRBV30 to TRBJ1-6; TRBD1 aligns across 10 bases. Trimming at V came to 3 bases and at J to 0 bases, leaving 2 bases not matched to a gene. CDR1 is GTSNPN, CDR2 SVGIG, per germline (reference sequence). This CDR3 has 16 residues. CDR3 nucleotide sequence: TGTGCCTGGAGGGACAGGGGGAGCTCCTATAATTCACCCCTCCACTTT. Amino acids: CAWRDRGSSYNSPLHF.

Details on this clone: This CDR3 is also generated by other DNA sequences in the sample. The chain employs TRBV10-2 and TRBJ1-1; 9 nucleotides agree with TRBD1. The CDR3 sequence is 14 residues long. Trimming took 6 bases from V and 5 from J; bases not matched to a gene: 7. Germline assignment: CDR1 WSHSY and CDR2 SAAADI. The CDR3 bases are TGCGCCAGCAGACGGACAGGGGAAGTGACTGAAGCTTTCTTT. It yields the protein CASRRTGEVTEAFF.

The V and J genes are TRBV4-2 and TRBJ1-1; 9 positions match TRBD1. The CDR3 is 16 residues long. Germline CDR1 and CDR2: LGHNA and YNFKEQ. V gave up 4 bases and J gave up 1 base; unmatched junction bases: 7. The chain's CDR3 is CASSPEPGQGNTEAFF. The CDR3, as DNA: TGTGCCAGCAGCCCCGAACCGGGACAGGGGAACACTGAAGCTTTCTTT.

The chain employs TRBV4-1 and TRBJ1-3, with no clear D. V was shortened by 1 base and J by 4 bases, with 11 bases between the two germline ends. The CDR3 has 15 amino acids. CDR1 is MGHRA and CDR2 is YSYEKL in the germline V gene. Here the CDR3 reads CASSQVAGVGNTIYF. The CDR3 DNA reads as TGCGCCAGCAGCCAAGTAGCCGGGGTGGGAAACACCATATATTTT.

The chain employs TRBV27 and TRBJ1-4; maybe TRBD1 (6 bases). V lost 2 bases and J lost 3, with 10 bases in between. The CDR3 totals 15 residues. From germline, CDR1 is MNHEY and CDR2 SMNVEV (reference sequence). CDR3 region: CASSLMGHSNEKLFF. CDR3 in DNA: TGTGCCAGCAGTTTAATGGGACACTCTAATGAAAAACTGTTTTTT.

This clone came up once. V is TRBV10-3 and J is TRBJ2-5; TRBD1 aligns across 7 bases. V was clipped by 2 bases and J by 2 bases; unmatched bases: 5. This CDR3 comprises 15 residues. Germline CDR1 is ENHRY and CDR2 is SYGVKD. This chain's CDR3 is CAISERDSPQETQYF. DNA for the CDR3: TGTGCCATCAGTGAGCGGGACAGTCCACAAGAGACCCAGTACTTC.